Presented here are 9 T cell receptor beta chains from one specimen sequenced in a study of cytomegalovirus exposure and HLA in healthy donors. Profiling relied on immunoSEQ multiplex PCR, and the TCRdb table lists in-frame clones only, not all of them. The repertoire includes 85,000 to 95,000 clones, around 96% of them detected once, and around 0.78% sits in the top ten. The sample comprised PBMCs. The receptors here all came from a man aged 18 to 29 in good health and CMV-seronegative.

The chain couples TRBV23-1 to TRBJ2-1; D not certain. TRBV23-1 has ORF status, its function being uncertain. There are 14 residues in the CDR3. V was pared by 0 bases and J by 10 bases, with 13 bases between. The CDR3: CASSQSSVIGEQFF. CDR3 DNA: TGCGCCAGCAGTCAATCGTCCGTGATCGGGGAGCAGTTCTTC.

The genes are TRBV4-1 and TRBJ2-7; unclear D gene. The CDR3 totals 16 residues. Germline CDR1 reads MGHRA; CDR2 reads YSYEKL. Trimming removed 3 bases at V and 3 bases at J, with 18 bases between. For the CDR3, the DNA is TGCGCCAGCAGCCAGACGATCGCGGTCCGGATCTACGAGCAGTACTTC. It translates to CASSQTIAVRIYEQYF.

This clone was detected once. The J gene is TRBJ2-3, the V gene TRBV6-4; TRBD2 might be the D (6 bases). Trimming cost V 4 bases and J 2 bases, with 19 bases left between them. Germline CDR1 is MRHNA and CDR2 is SNTAGT. The CDR3 is 17 amino acids. CDR3: CASSGGEVVLVTDTQYF. Written as DNA, the CDR3 is TGTGCCAGCAGTGGAGGGGAGGTCGTCCTAGTCACAGATACGCAGTATTTT.

This clone has only one observation. V gene TRBV5-1 combines with J gene TRBJ1-2, with 11 positions matching TRBD1. V dropped 2 bases and J dropped 4; count of bases not matched to a gene: 7. In germline, CDR1 is SGHRS, CDR2 YFSETQ. This CDR3 has 16 amino acids. In nucleotides, the CDR3 is TGCGCCAGCAGCTTTGGACAGGGGGCGCATGTCTATGGCTACACCTTC. The encoded protein is CASSFGQGAHVYGYTF.

The rearrangement joins TRBV10-3 to TRBJ2-3, with 7 nucleotides matching TRBD1. CDR3 length equals 20 residues. Germline-derived CDR1 and CDR2 are ENHRY and SYGVKD. After removal of 2 bases from V and 4 bases from J, the junction contained 21 bases not matched to a gene. The DNA of the CDR3 is TGTGCCATCAGTGAGCCGGGCGCTGTGGTAGGGGGCGGTCATCCAGATACGCAGTATTTT. This translates into CAISEPGAVVGGGHPDTQYF.

The genes are TRBV6-6 and TRBJ2-7; weak D call: TRBD1 (6 bases). Trimming left V 7 bases short and J 7 bases short, with 17 bases between. The CDR3 has 13 amino acids. CDR1 is MNHNY and CDR2 is SVGAGI in the germline V gene (reference sequence). The CDR3 nucleotides read TGTGCCAGCAAAGGGACACCTACAGGGGAGCAGTACTTC. Translating gives CASKGTPTGEQYF.

The genes are TRBV9 and TRBJ2-2; D might be TRBD2 (6 bases). Germline values: CDR1 SGDLS, CDR2 YYNGEE. The CDR3 runs 16 residues. V lost 4 bases to trimming and J lost 1 base, with 14 bases between them. The CDR3 DNA reads TGTGCCAGCAGCCCCCGGGGTAGCGGGAACACCGGGGAGCTGTTTTTT. This encodes CASSPRGSGNTGELFF.

This rearrangement joins TRBV5-1 to TRBJ1-1; 8 bases align to TRBD1. V gave up 4 bases and J gave up 1 base; unmatched junction bases: 9. The germline V gene encodes CDR1 SGHRS and CDR2 YFSETQ. The CDR3 spans 16 residues. Here the CDR3 reads CASSADRGAENTEAFF. In DNA, the CDR3 is TGCGCCAGCAGCGCAGACAGGGGAGCTGAGAACACTGAAGCTTTCTTT.

The chain couples TRBV7-6 to TRBJ2-2; TRBD2 matches 11 bases. The trim removed 3 bases at V and 1 base at J, leaving 4 bases unmatched. This CDR3 is built from 17 residues. The germline V gene encodes CDR1 SGHVS and CDR2 FNYEAQ. The CDR3 bases are TGTGCCAGCAGCTTTAGCGGGAGGGCCGAGAACACCGGGGAGCTGTTTTTT. Its protein product is CASSFSGRAENTGELFF. The full variable domain, its missing parts supplied by reference TRBV7-6 and TRBJ2-2, is GAGVSQSPRYKVTKRGQDVALRCDPISGHVSLYWYRQALGQGPEFLTYFNYEAQQDKSGLPNDRFSAERPEGSISTLTIQRTEQRDSAMYRCASSFSGRAENTGELFFGEGSRLTVL.